The 19 T cell receptor beta chains below were found in one sample sequenced in a study of T cells after posttransplantation cyclophosphamide (dated by TCRdb to 2016 to 2018). The method was the immunoSEQ multiplex PCR assay. Sourced from immuneACCESS, this table was stored by TCRdb with only in-frame sequences that have V and J called. A share of the clones is absent; for the studies checked, an unresolved V gene accounts for under half, and the remainder has no known explanation. The sample table shows 11,000 to 15,000 clones, and 76% are seen once. The top ten clones comprise 1% to 1.5% of the sample. The sequencing sample was made of memory CD4+ T cells sorted from PBMCs. The receptor set was obtained from a man over 45.

The J gene is TRBJ2-7, the V gene TRBV27, with D possibly matching TRBD1 (6 bases). The V end was cut by 8 bases, the J end by 3 bases, with 14 bases between. This CDR3 comprises 13 residues. Germline loops: CDR1 MNHEY, CDR2 SMNVEV (reference sequence). In DNA form, the CDR3 reads TGTGCCAGCTCTGGACAGCTAGGCTACGAGCAGTACTTC. Its protein product is CASSGQLGYEQYF.

The V and J genes are TRBV14 and TRBJ2-1; 13 bases are shared with TRBD2. V shed 5 bases and J 7 bases; nucleotides not matched to a gene: 8. The CDR3 is 16 amino acids. Per germline, CDR1 SGHDN and CDR2 FVKESK. DNA for the CDR3: TGTGCCAGCAGCATCCGGACTAGCGGGGGAATGAATGAGCAGTTCTTC. Residues: CASSIRTSGGMNEQFF. Full variable domain (rest looked up from reference TRBV14 and TRBJ2-1): EAGVTQFPSHSVIEKGQTVTLRCDPISGHDNLYWYRRVMGKEIKFLLHFVKESKQDESGMPNNRFLAERTGGTYSTLKVQPAELEDSGVYFCASSIRTSGGMNEQFFGPGTRLTVL.

The J gene is TRBJ2-7, the V gene TRBV19; 15 bases fit TRBD2. Looked up from germline, CDR1 is LNHDA and CDR2 is SQIVND (reference sequence). The CDR3 has 14 amino acids. Unmatched junction bases numbered 4, after V lost 5 bases and J lost 8 bases. The CDR3 region has the DNA TGTGCCAGTAGTTCCGGGACTAGCGGGAGGAAGCAGTACTTC. It is translated as CASSSGTSGRKQYF.

The sample holds one count of this clone. This chain joins TRBV19 and TRBJ1-2, with 10 positions matching TRBD1. The CDR3 has 13 residues. Germline V gives CDR1 LNHDA, CDR2 SQIVND (reference sequence). V was clipped by 8 bases and J by 4 bases; unmatched bases: 4. Here the CDR3 reads CASRDRGIYGYTF. In DNA, the CDR3 is TGTGCCAGTCGGGACAGGGGCATCTATGGCTACACCTTC.

The chain carries TRBV30 and TRBJ1-2; 8 nucleotides match TRBD1. Per germline, CDR1 GTSNPN and CDR2 SVGIG (reference sequence). Losses at the gene ends were 8 bases for V and 6 bases for J; bases not matched to a gene: 8. CDR3 length: 12 residues. CDR3 amino acids: CAGPGQVHGYTF. Here the CDR3 DNA reads TGTGCCGGTCCGGGACAGGTACATGGCTACACCTTC.

CDR3 region: CASSFHSGRGYNEQFF. CDR3 DNA: TGTGCCAGCAGCTTCCATAGCGGGAGGGGGTACAATGAGCAGTTCTTC. The chain links TRBV5-4 to TRBJ2-1; 11 bases map to TRBD2. The CDR3 spans 16 residues. Germline V lookup: CDR1 SGHNT, CDR2 YYREEE (reference sequence). Losses at the gene ends were 2 bases for V and 4 bases for J; bases not matched to a gene: 5.

This clone was observed a handful of times. This chain uses TRBV27 with TRBJ2-7, with 10 bases lining up with TRBD1. Germline CDR1 reads MNHEY; CDR2 reads SMNVEV (reference sequence). The length of the CDR3 is 14 residues. V dropped 6 bases and J dropped 6; count of bases not matched to a gene: 8. The CDR3: CASRLSGTGAEQYF. CDR3 DNA: TGTGCCAGCAGGCTGAGCGGGACAGGGGCCGAGCAGTACTTC.

This chain connects TRBV10-3 to TRBJ2-5; 14 bases line up with TRBD2. The V segment lost 3 bases and the J segment 6 bases; nucleotides outside the gene matches: 6. This CDR3 has 16 amino acids. CDR1 is ENHRY and CDR2 is SYGVKD in the germline V gene. The CDR3 DNA reads TGTGCCATCAGTGACACCGGGACTAGCGGGAGTAAGACCCAGTACTTC. Protein: CAISDTGTSGSKTQYF.

The J gene is TRBJ2-1, the V gene TRBV7-3; 7 bases fit TRBD2. This CDR3 is built from 14 residues. Germline V lookup: CDR1 SGHTA, CDR2 FQGTGA. Trimming took 5 bases from V and 9 from J; bases not matched to a gene: 10. The CDR3 DNA reads as TGTGCCAGCAGCCCGAGACTAGCCGCCACTGAGCAGTTCTTC. Translation gives CASSPRLAATEQFF.

This chain connects TRBV18 to TRBJ1-6, with D perhaps matching TRBD1 (5 bases). The ends were cut back, 0 bases at V and 10 bases at J, with 10 bases in the middle. Germline V gene sequence: CDR1 KGHSH, CDR2 LQKENI. The CDR3 extends over 14 amino acids. For the CDR3, the DNA is TGTGCCAGCTCACCACCGGGCAGGGAATCACCCCTCCACTTT. Its translation is CASSPPGRESPLHF.

The chain employs TRBV9 and TRBJ1-2; D is perhaps TRBD1 (6 bases). The CDR3 consists of 16 residues. CDR1 and CDR2 from the germline V gene are SGDLS and YYNGEE. Trimming pared 4 bases from V and 2 bases from J, leaving 18 bases between. The CDR3 region has the DNA TGTGCCAGCAGCACACCTAGGGGGGGAAGAAACTATGGCTACACCTTC. It translates to CASSTPRGGRNYGYTF.

This chain joins TRBV28 and TRBJ1-1, with TRBD1 matching over 7 bases. Germline trimming cut 3 bases from V and 5 bases from J; bases unmatched to any gene: 6. CDR1 MDHEN and CDR2 SYDVKM come from the germline V gene. The CDR3 totals 14 residues. This CDR3 reads CASSFDRVGTEAFF. CDR3 coding DNA: TGTGCCAGCAGTTTCGACAGGGTCGGGACTGAAGCTTTCTTT.

This clone has just a few counts. The chain joins TRBV19 to TRBJ2-6, with D possibly matching TRBD1 (6 bases). From germline, CDR1 is LNHDA and CDR2 SQIVND (reference sequence). This CDR3 is built from 17 residues. Trimming removed 6 bases from V and 1 base from J, with 16 bases in between. The CDR3 DNA sequence: TGTGCCAGTAGCTCCTTTTGGGGGCGGTCTGGGGCCAACGTCCTGACTTTC. Translating gives CASSSFWGRSGANVLTF.

V and J are TRBV10-3 and TRBJ2-1, with TRBD1 identical over 9 bases. CDR3 length equals 16 residues. Trimming at V came to 2 bases and at J to 4 bases, leaving 6 bases not matched to a gene. From germline, CDR1 is ENHRY and CDR2 SYGVKD. CDR3 DNA: TGTGCCATCAGTGAGACAGGGGGCGTAAGGTACAATGAGCAGTTCTTC. Its translation: CAISETGGVRYNEQFF.

The rearrangement uses TRBV14 and TRBJ1-4, with a possible D match to TRBD1 (5 bases). V was shortened by 3 bases and J by 0 bases, with 11 bases between the two germline ends. The length of the CDR3 is 16 residues. Germline CDR1 SGHDN, CDR2 FVKESK. In DNA, the CDR3 is TGTGCCAGCAGCCACTCCCGACAGCCAACTAATGAAAAACTGTTTTTT. Translation gives CASSHSRQPTNEKLFF. Full variable domain (outside the CDR3, taken from reference TRBV14 and TRBJ1-4): EAGVTQFPSHSVIEKGQTVTLRCDPISGHDNLYWYRRVMGKEIKFLLHFVKESKQDESGMPNNRFLAERTGGTYSTLKVQPAELEDSGVYFCASSHSRQPTNEKLFFGSGTQLSVL.

This chain joins TRBV28 and TRBJ2-1, with 11 bases identical to TRBD2. J was trimmed by 1 base and V by 4 bases; bases with no gene match: 3. Germline V gene sequence: CDR1 MDHEN, CDR2 SYDVKM. This CDR3 contains 16 residues. CDR3 coding DNA: TGTGCCAGCAGTTCATCTAGCGGGGGGTCCTACAATGAGCAGTTCTTC. Residues: CASSSSSGGSYNEQFF.

This clone was seen a few times. This chain joins TRBV19 and TRBJ2-1; TRBD1 matches at 7 bases. CDR3 size: 16 residues. Per the germline V gene, CDR1 is LNHDA and CDR2 is SQIVND (reference sequence). The junction had 6 bases not matched to a gene; V was cut back by 3 bases and J by 1 base. CDR3 in amino acids: CASSIRDSSSYNEQFF. CDR3 nucleotide sequence: TGTGCCAGTAGTATCCGGGACAGTTCTTCCTACAATGAGCAGTTCTTC.

This clone showed up just a few times. CDR3 nucleotide sequence: TGTGCCAGCAGCCCTGGTGGGGCGGCTTCCTACAATGAGCAGTTCTTC. Protein product: CASSPGGAASYNEQFF. The chain combines TRBV5-4 with TRBJ2-1, with a possible D match to TRBD1 (5 bases). The CDR3 contains 16 residues. The germline V and J ends were trimmed by 4 bases and 1 base, with 15 bases remaining between them. Germline-derived CDR1 and CDR2 are SGHNT and YYREEE (reference sequence).

The chain has TRBV5-1 and TRBJ1-1; 7 bases agree with TRBD1. The CDR3 runs to 14 residues. J gave up 0 bases and V 6 bases, and 5 bases lay outside the gene matches. The germline V gene has CDR1 SGHRS and CDR2 YFSETQ. The CDR3 sequence is CASTKQGLNTEAFF. DNA for the CDR3: TGCGCCAGCACCAAACAGGGGTTGAACACTGAAGCTTTCTTT.